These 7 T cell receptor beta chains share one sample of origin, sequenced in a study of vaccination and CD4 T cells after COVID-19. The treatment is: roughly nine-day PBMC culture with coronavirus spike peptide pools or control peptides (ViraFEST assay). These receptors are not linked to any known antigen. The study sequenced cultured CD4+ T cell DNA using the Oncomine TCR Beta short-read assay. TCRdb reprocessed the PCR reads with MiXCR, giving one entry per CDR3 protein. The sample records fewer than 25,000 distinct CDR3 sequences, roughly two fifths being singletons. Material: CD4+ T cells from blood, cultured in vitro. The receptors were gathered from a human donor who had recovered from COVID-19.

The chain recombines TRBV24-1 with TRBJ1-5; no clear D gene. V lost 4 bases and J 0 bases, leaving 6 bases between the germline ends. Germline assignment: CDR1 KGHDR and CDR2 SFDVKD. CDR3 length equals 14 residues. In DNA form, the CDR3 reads TGTGCCACCAGTGACGACGATAGCAATCAGCCCCAGCATTTT. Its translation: CATSDDDSNQPQHF.

CDR3 region: CASTREGSSYNEQFF. The CDR3 coding sequence is TGTGCCAGCACCCGGGAGGGTAGCTCCTACAATGAGCAGTTCTTC. V is TRBV27 and J is TRBJ2-1; 8 nucleotides line up with TRBD2. This CDR3 spans 15 amino acids. Germline-derived CDR1 and CDR2 are MNHEY and SMNVEV (reference sequence). Trimming took 7 bases from V and 0 from J; bases not matched to a gene: 5.

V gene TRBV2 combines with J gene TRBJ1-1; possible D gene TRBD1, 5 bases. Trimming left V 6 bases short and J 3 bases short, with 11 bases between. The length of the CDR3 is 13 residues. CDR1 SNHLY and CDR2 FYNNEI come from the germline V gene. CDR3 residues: CASSVTRDTEAFF. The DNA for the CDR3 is TGTGCCAGCAGCGTCACCAGGGACACTGAAGCTTTCTTT.

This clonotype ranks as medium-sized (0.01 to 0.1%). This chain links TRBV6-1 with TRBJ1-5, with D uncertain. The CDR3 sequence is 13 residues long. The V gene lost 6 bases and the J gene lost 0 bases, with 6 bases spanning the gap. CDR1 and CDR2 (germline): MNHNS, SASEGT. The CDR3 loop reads CASSEISNQPQHF. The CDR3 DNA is TGTGCCAGCAGCGAGATTAGCAATCAGCCCCAGCATTTT.

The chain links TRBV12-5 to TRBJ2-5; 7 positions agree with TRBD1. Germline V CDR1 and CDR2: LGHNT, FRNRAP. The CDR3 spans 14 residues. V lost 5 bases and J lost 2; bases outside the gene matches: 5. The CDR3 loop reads CASGRDSTQETQYF. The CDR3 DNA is TGTGCTAGTGGTAGGGACAGCACACAAGAGACCCAGTACTTC.

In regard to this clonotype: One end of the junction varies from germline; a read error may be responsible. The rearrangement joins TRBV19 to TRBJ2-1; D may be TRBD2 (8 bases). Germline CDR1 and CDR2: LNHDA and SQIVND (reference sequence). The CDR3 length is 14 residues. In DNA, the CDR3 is TGTGCCAGTACTATAGCGGGACAGTACAATGAGCAGTTCTTC. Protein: CASTIAGQYNEQFF. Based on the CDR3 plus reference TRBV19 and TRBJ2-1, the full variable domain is DGGITQSPKYLFRKEGQNVTLSCEQNLNHDAMYWYRQDPGQGLRLIYYSQIVNDFQKGDIAEGYSVSREKKESFPLTVTSAQKNPTAFYLCASTIAGQYNEQFFGPGTRLTVL.

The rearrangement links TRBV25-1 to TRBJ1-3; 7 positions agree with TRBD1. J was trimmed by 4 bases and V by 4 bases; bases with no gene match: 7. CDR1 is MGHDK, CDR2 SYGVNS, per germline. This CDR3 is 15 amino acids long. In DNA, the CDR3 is TGTGCCAGCAGTGGGGACAAGGGGGCCGGAAACACCATATATTTT. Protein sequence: CASSGDKGAGNTIYF.